A selection of T cell receptor beta chains follows, all from one sample in a study of shared clonotypes between healthy human individuals. Generated by immunoSEQ multiplex PCR, the TCRdb table keeps only in-frame clones and is missing some. The table shows around 1 million clones, with about 80% occurring only once. The sample was memory CD4+ T cells sorted from blood. The receptors were gathered from a man younger than 35 in good health. Both conserved end residues are part of each CDR3. D genes are given only for firm matches. Where a row states a size, it is once, few, many or the class of an expanded clone; other rows omit it.

CASSQESRGGYGYTF	TGCGCCAGCAGCCAAGAGTCCAGGGGCGGGTATGGCTACACCTTC	few	.	TRBV4-3	TRBJ1-2
CASSFGGTGVNYEQYF	TGCGCCAGCAGCTTCGGCGGGACAGGAGTAAACTACGAGCAGTACTTC	.	TRBD1	TRBV5-1	TRBJ2-7
CASSNDGSGTDTQYF	TGCGCCAGCAGCAATGATGGTAGCGGGACAGATACGCAGTATTTT	.	TRBD2	TRBV5-1	TRBJ2-3
CASSLNRNYNEQFF	TGTGCCAGCAGCTTAAACAGGAATTACAATGAGCAGTTCTTC	.	.	TRBV7-2	TRBJ2-1
CASSLGRLNLDEQYF	TGTGCCAGCAGCTTGGGAAGACTAAATTTAGATGAGCAGTACTTC	.	.	TRBV5-5	TRBJ2-7
CASSTGQGNEQYF	TGTGCCAGTAGTACGGGACAGGGGAACGAGCAGTACTTC	.	TRBD1	TRBV19	TRBJ2-7
CASSPGGVASYEQYF	TGTGCCAGCAGTCCCGGAGGGGTTGCGAGCTACGAGCAGTACTTC	.	.	TRBV27	TRBJ2-7
CASSYFGTGANVLTF	TGTGCCAGCAGTTACTTTGGTACTGGGGCCAACGTCCTGACTTTC	.	.	TRBV6-5	TRBJ2-6
CSVEIGIDGYTF	TGCAGCGTTGAAATAGGGATCGATGGCTACACCTTC	.	.	TRBV29-1	TRBJ1-2
CASSGNHAKNIQYF	TGTGCCAGCAGCGGTAACCATGCCAAAAACATTCAGTACTTC	.	.	TRBV28	TRBJ2-4
CASSLASDLQGTQYF	TGCGCCAGCAGCTTGGCTTCGGATCTACAAGGGACCCAGTACTTC	.	.	TRBV5-1	TRBJ2-5
CASSPGTVGRNTEAFF	TGTGCCAGCAGCCCTGGGACAGTGGGTAGGAACACTGAAGCTTTCTTT	.	TRBD1	TRBV7-8	TRBJ1-1
CASSLAGGVTDTQYF	TGTGCCAGCAGTTTAGCGGGAGGCGTTACAGATACGCAGTATTTT	many	TRBD2	TRBV27	TRBJ2-3
CASSVRLAGGQETQYF	TGTGCCAGCAGCGTCAGACTAGCGGGAGGGCAAGAGACCCAGTACTTC	.	TRBD2	TRBV7-9	TRBJ2-5
CASSNTGGAGQPQHF	TGTGCCAGCAGTAACACAGGGGGCGCGGGTCAGCCCCAGCATTTT	.	TRBD1	TRBV6-1	TRBJ1-5
CSVRLTDRYGYTF	TGCAGCGTCCGACTGACAGACCGATATGGCTACACCTTC	few	.	TRBV29-1	TRBJ1-2
CASSSDRAYLNEQYF	TGTGCCAGCAGCTCGGACAGGGCCTATCTAAACGAGCAGTACTTC	once	TRBD1	TRBV7-9	TRBJ2-7
CASSGPGNTEAFF	TGTGCCAGCAGTGGTCCCGGGAACACTGAAGCTTTCTTT	.	.	TRBV28	TRBJ1-1
CASSAGRVNTGELFF	TGTGCCAGCAGTGCGGGGAGGGTAAACACCGGGGAGCTGTTTTTT	.	TRBD2	TRBV6-1	TRBJ2-2
CAWSIENEQYF	TGTGCCTGGAGTATTGAGAACGAGCAGTACTTC	few	.	TRBV30	TRBJ2-7
CASSESTKRTEAFF	TGCGCCAGCAGTGAGTCCACCAAACGGACTGAAGCTTTCTTT	.	.	TRBV10-1	TRBJ1-1
CASSLTRSNTEAFF	TGTGCCAGCAGCCTCACCCGCTCCAACACTGAAGCTTTCTTT	.	.	TRBV27	TRBJ1-1
CASGSGTKYNEQFF	TGTGCCAGTGGAAGCGGGACAAAGTACAATGAGCAGTTCTTC	.	.	TRBV6-5	TRBJ2-1
CASSLPQGKEQYF	TGTGCCAGCAGCTTGCCCCAGGGGAAAGAGCAGTACTTC	.	.	TRBV7-2	TRBJ2-7
CASGRESETQYF	TGCGCCAGCGGGCGGGAGTCAGAGACCCAGTACTTC	.	TRBD2	TRBV5-1	TRBJ2-5
CASSFEGVGGNTIYF	TGTGCCAGCAGCTTTGAAGGGGTCGGCGGAAACACCATATATTTT	.	.	TRBV7-9	TRBJ1-3
CASSYLGVREQYF	TGTGCCAGCAGTTACTTGGGGGTTCGCGAGCAGTACTTC	.	.	TRBV6-5	TRBJ2-7
CASSYNRGYEQYF	TGTGCCAGCAGTTACAACAGGGGCTACGAGCAGTACTTC	few	TRBD1	TRBV6-5	TRBJ2-7
CASSTGAFYGYTF	TGTGCCAGCTCCACCGGGGCGTTCTATGGCTACACCTTC	.	.	TRBV19	TRBJ1-2
CASSVADRADRYGYTF	TGTGCCAGCAGCGTTGCTGACCGGGCAGACCGCTATGGCTACACCTTC	many	.	TRBV9	TRBJ1-2
CAWSVGNTGELFF	TGTGCCTGGAGTGTCGGGAACACCGGGGAGCTGTTTTTT	.	.	TRBV30	TRBJ2-2
CASSGTPNQPQHF	TGTGCCAGCAGCGGGACACCCAATCAGCCCCAGCATTTT	.	.	TRBV6-1	TRBJ1-5
CASSFDGRDYEQYF	TGTGCCAGCAGCTTCGACGGGAGGGACTACGAGCAGTACTTC	.	TRBD2	TRBV11-3	TRBJ2-7
CASSLEVNEQFF	TGCGCCAGCAGCTTGGAGGTGAATGAGCAGTTCTTC	few	.	TRBV5-1	TRBJ2-1
CASSADREKLFF	TGTGCCAGCAGTGCGGACAGAGAAAAACTGTTTTTT	.	.	TRBV2	TRBJ1-4
CASSSYRGGYTF	TGTGCCAGCAGTTCCTACAGGGGCGGCTACACCTTC	.	TRBD1	TRBV6-5	TRBJ1-2
CASSDWPMKETQYF	TGTGCCAGCAGTGACTGGCCCATGAAAGAGACCCAGTACTTC	.	.	TRBV2	TRBJ2-5
CASSEFVAGGGTQYF	TGTGCCAGCAGTGAATTTGTAGCGGGAGGAGGGACGCAGTATTTT	many	TRBD2	TRBV2	TRBJ2-3
CASSSRQGGIQETQYF	TGTGCCAGCAGCTCAAGACAGGGGGGAATCCAAGAGACCCAGTACTTC	.	TRBD1	TRBV2	TRBJ2-5
CASSFRSQGEQYF	TGTGCCAGCAGCTTCAGATCCCAGGGCGAGCAGTACTTC	.	.	TRBV7-2	TRBJ2-7
CASAAGDPSDTQYF	TGCGCCAGTGCAGCGGGAGACCCATCAGATACGCAGTATTTT	few	TRBD2	TRBV10-1	TRBJ2-3